This paragraph reports one T cell receptor beta chain. What it binds is not known. This sample stems from a study of T cell repertoires in cytomegalovirus infection. Study-wide findings and caveats: Clonotype analysis showed dominance of the ex vivo response by HLA-C-restricted CMV-specific TCR beta clonotypes.

TCRdb re-called the reads through MiXCR, storing one row per CDR3 protein. The repertoire has 200,000 or so distinct CDR3 sequences, roughly two fifths of them found once; the top ten carry approximately 59%. Unmatched junction bases numbered 16, after V lost 5 bases and J lost 4 bases. The CDR3 is 17 amino acids. Germline V gene sequence: CDR1 KGHSH, CDR2 LQKENI. This chain uses TRBV18 with TRBJ1-2; 7 nucleotides line up with TRBD1. This receptor was identified in a human donor in good health (CMV status not recorded). Some clones in this sample may be carry-over from other donors' samples. The material sequenced was CD8+ T cells from cultured PBMCs, taken from culture after CMV antigen stimulation. CDR3 residues: CASSVNHPGQTFYGYTF. The CDR3 nucleotides are TGTGCCAGCTCAGTTAACCACCCGGGACAGACCTTCTATGGCTACACCTTC.